The entry below gives a single T cell receptor (beta chain) sequence along with its context. What it recognizes is unknown. This specimen comes from a study of cytomegalovirus exposure and HLA in healthy donors. Study-wide results and limits: CMV serostatus stood as the only immune exposure information on hand. An analysis done earlier found most TCR beta V segments productive about 87% or about 30% of the time. An assumption of roughly uniform sequencing depth across donors underlay the presence/absence analyses. Because they were indistinguishable, some V segments, including TRBV6-2 and TRBV6-3, were excluded.

CDR1 is SGHVS, CDR2 FQNEAQ, per germline. The V gene lost 3 bases and the J gene lost 2 bases, with 7 bases spanning the gap. There are 13 residues in the CDR3. The PCR ran on 60 Vbeta and 13 Jbeta primers. Repertoires were generated with immunoSEQ multiplex PCR, while TCRdb's copy carries only in-frame clones and drops some. This sample contains under 150,000 clones. The J gene is TRBJ1-1, the V gene TRBV7-8; weak D call: TRBD1 (5 bases). The material sequenced was PBMCs. This sequence was found in a woman aged 60 to 75 in good health and CMV-seronegative. The DNA of the CDR3 is TGTGCCAGCAGCTTCGACAGCAACACTGAAGCTTTCTTT. Its protein product is CASSFDSNTEAFF.